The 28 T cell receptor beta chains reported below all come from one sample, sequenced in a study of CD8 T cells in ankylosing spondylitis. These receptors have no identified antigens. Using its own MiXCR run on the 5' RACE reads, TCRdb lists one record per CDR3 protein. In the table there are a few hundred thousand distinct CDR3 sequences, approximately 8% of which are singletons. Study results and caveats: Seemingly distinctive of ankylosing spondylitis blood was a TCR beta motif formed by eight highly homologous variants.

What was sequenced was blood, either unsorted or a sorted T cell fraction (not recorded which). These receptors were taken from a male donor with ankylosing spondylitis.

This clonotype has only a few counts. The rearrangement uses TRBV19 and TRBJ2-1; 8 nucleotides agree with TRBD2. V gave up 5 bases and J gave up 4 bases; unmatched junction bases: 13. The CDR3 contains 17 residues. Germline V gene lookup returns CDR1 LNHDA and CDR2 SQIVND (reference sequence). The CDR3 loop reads CASSPPPGTRVYNEQFF. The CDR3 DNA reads TGTGCCAGTAGTCCCCCCCCCGGGACTAGGGTATACAATGAGCAGTTCTTC.

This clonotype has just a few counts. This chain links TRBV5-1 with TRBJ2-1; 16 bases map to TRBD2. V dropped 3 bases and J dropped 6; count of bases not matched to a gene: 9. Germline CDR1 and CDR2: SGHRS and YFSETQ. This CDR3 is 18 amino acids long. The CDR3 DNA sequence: TGCGCCAGCAGCTCCCTACCGGGACTAGCGGGGGGGGTCAATGAGCAGTTCTTC. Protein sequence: CASSSLPGLAGGVNEQFF.

The CDR3, as DNA: TGTGCCAGCAGCTTACCAGGACAGAACTATGGCTACACCTTC. As protein: CASSLPGQNYGYTF. V usage is TRBV7-2 and J usage is TRBJ1-2; D might be TRBD1 (6 bases). With 2 bases removed from V and 2 bases from J, the gap between germline ends came to 9 bases. Germline CDR1 and CDR2: SGHTA and FQGNSA. This CDR3 region has 14 residues.

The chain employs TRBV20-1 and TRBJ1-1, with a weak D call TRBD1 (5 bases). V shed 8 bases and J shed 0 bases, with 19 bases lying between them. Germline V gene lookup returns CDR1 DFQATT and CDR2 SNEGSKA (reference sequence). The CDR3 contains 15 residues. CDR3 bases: TGCAGTAGTGTAAGCGCTGGGGCCATGAACACTGAAGCTTTCTTT. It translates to CSSVSAGAMNTEAFF.

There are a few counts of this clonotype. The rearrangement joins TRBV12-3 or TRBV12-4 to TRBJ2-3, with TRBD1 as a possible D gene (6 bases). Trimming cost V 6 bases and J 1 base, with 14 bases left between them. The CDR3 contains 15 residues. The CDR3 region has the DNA TGTGCCAGCAGGATACAGGGTTTTGGCACAGATACGCAGTATTTT. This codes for CASRIQGFGTDTQYF.

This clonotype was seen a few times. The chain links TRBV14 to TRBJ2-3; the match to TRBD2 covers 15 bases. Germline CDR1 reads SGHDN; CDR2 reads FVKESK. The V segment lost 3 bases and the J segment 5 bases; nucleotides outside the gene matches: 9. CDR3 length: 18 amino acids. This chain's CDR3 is CASSHGLAGGLIGDTQYF. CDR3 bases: TGTGCCAGCAGCCACGGACTAGCGGGAGGGTTAATAGGAGATACGCAGTATTTT.

The CDR3 protein is CASSLENRREVDEQFF. DNA of the CDR3: TGCGCCAGCAGCTTGGAGAATAGGCGGGAGGTCGATGAGCAGTTCTTC. The chain couples TRBV5-1 to TRBJ2-1; 8 bases line up with TRBD2. Germline lookup yields CDR1 SGHRS and CDR2 YFSETQ. Trimming took 0 bases from V and 8 from J; bases not matched to a gene: 10. This CDR3 contains 16 residues. Full variable domain (missing parts from reference TRBV5-1 and TRBJ2-1): KAGVTQTPRYLIKTRGQQVTLSCSPISGHRSVSWYQQTPGQGLQFLFEYFSETQRNKGNFPGRFSGRQFSNSRSEMNVSTLELGDSALYLCASSLENRREVDEQFFGPGTRLTVL.

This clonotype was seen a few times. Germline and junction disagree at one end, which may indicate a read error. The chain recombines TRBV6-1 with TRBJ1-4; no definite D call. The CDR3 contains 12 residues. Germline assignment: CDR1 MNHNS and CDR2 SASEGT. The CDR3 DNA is TGTGCCAGCGGCCGGGAGCATGAAAAACTTTTTTTT. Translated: CASGREHEKLFF.

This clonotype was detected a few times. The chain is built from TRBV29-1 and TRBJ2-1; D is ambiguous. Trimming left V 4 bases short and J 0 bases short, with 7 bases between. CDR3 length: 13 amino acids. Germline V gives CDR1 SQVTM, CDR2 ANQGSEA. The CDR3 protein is CSVGADSYNEQFF. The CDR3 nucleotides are TGCAGCGTTGGGGCGGACTCCTACAATGAGCAGTTCTTC.

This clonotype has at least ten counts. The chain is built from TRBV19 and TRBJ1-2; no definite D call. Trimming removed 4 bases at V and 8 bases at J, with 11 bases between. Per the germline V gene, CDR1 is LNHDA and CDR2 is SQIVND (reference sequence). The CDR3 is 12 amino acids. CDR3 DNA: TGTGCCAGTAGTACTGCCAACGGCGGCTACACCTTC. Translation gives CASSTANGGYTF.

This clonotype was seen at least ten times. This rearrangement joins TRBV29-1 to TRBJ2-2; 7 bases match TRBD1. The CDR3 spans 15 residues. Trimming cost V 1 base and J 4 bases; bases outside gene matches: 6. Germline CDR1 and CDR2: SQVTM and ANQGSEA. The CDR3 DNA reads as TGCAGCGTTGAAGTAGGGCCAGGGGGCACCGGGGAGCTGTTTTTT. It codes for CSVEVGPGGTGELFF.

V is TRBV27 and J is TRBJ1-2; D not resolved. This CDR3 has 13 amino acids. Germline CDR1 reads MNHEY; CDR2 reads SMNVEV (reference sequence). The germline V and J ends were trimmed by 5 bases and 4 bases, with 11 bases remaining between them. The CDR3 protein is CASSASFIYGYTF. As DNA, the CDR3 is TGTGCCAGCAGTGCCTCTTTTATCTATGGCTACACCTTC.

CDR3 in amino acids: CASSLGTGVLEQYF. As DNA, the CDR3 is TGTGCCAGTAGTTTAGGGACAGGGGTACTCGAGCAGTACTTC. This chain joins TRBV19 and TRBJ2-7; TRBD1 aligns across 10 bases. This CDR3 is 14 amino acids long. Trimming took 5 bases from V and 6 from J; bases not matched to a gene: 7. Germline CDR1 and CDR2: LNHDA and SQIVND (reference sequence).

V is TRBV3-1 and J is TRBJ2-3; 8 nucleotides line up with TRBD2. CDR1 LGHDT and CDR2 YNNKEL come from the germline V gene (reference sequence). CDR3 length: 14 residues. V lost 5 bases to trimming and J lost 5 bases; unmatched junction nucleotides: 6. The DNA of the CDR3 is TGTGCCAGCAGCACCTTAGCGGGAAAAGATACGCAGTATTTT. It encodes CASSTLAGKDTQYF.

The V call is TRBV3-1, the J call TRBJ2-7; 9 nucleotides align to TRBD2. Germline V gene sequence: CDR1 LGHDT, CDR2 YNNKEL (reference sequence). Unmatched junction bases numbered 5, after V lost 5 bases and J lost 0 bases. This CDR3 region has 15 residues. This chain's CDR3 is CASSWGLATSYEQYF. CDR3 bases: TGTGCCAGCAGCTGGGGACTAGCAACCTCCTACGAGCAGTACTTC.

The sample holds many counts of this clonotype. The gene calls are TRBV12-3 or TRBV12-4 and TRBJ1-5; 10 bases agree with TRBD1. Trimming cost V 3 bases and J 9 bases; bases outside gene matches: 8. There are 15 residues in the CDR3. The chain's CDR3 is CASSFSGQGRRPQHF. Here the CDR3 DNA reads TGTGCCAGCAGTTTTTCGGGACAGGGGAGGAGGCCCCAGCATTTT.

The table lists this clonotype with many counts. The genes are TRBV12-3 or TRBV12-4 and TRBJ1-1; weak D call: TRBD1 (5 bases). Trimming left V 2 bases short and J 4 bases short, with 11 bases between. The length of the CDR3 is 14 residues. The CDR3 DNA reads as TGTGCCAGCAGTTTATCGTGGGGGAGCACTGAAGCTTTCTTT. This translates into CASSLSWGSTEAFF.

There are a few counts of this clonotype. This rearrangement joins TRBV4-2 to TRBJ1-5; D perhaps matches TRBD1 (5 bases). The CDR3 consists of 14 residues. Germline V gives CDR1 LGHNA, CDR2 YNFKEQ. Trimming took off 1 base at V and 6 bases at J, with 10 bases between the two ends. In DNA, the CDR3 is TGTGCCAGCAGCCAAGCGTCAGGGTCTCAGCCCCAGCATTTT. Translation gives CASSQASGSQPQHF.

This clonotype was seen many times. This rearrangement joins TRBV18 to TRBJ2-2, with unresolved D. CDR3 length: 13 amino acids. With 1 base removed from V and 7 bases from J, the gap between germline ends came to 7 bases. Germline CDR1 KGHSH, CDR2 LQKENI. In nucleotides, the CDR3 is TGTGCCAGCTCACCACAAGAAATCGGGGAGCTGTTTTTT. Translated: CASSPQEIGELFF.

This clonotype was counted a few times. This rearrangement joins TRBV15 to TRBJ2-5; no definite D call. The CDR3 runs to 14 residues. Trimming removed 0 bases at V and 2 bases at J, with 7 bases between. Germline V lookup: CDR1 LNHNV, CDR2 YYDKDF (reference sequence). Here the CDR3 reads CATSRDLAQETQYF. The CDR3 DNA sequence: TGTGCCACCAGCAGAGATCTTGCGCAAGAGACCCAGTACTTC.

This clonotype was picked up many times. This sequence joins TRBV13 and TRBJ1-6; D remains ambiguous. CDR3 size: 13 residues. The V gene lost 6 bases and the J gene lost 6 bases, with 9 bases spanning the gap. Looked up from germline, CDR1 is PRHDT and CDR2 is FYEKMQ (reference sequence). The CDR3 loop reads CASRAGFNSPLHF. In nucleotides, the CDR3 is TGTGCCAGCAGAGCCGGTTTTAATTCACCCCTCCACTTT.

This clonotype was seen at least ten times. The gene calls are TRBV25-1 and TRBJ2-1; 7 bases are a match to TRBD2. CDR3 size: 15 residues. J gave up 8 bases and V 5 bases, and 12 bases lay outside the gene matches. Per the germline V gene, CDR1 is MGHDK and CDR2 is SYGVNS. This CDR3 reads CASSHTRLAGDEQFF. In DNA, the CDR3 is TGTGCCAGCAGTCATACTAGACTAGCCGGAGATGAGCAGTTCTTC.

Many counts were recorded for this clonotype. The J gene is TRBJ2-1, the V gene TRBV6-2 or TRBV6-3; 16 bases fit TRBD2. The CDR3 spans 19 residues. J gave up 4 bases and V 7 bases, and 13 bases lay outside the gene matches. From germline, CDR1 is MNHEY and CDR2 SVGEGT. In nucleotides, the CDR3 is TGTGCCAGCACCGGAGAGGGGACTAGCGGGAGGGGTTTTTACAATGAGCAGTTCTTC. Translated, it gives CASTGEGTSGRGFYNEQFF.

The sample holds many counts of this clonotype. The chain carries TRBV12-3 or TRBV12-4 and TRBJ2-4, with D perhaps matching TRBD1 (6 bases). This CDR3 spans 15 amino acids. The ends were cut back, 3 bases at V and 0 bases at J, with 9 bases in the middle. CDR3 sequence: CASSFVGGAKNIQYF. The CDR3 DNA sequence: TGTGCCAGCAGTTTTGTAGGGGGAGCCAAAAACATTCAGTACTTC.

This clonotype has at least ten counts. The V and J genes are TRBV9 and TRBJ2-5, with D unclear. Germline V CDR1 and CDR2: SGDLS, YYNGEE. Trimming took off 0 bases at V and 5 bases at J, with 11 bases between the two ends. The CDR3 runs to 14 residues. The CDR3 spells CASSVAHSRETQYF. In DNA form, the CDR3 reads TGTGCCAGCAGCGTAGCCCACTCCCGGGAGACCCAGTACTTC.

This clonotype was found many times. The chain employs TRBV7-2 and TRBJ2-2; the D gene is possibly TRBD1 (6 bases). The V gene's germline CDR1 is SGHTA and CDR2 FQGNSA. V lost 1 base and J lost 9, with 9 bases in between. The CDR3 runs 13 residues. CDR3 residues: CASSLEGVRELFF. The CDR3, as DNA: TGTGCCAGCAGCTTAGAGGGGGTCCGGGAGCTGTTTTTT.

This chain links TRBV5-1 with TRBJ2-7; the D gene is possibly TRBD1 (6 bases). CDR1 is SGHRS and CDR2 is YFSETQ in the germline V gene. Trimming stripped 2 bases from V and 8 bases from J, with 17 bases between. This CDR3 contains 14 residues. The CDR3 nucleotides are TGCGCCAGCAGCTTCGCCCTTACAGGGAATCAGCAGTACTTC. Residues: CASSFALTGNQQYF.

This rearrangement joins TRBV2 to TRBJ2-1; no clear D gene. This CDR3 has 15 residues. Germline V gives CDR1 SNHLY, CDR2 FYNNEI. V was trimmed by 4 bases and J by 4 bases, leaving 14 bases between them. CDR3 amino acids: CASSVQQNFYNEQFF. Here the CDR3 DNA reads TGTGCCAGCAGTGTGCAACAGAATTTTTACAATGAGCAGTTCTTC.